The 18 T cell receptor beta chains listed next were all sequenced from one sample in a study of blood T cell repertoires in COVID-19. Sequencing used immunoSEQ multiplex PCR; TCRdb keeps in-frame clones, though not all of them. The sample contains about 100,000 clones, less than 90% of which appear only once. The sequencing sample was made of peripheral blood. These receptors came from a man aged 30 to 39 in a cohort sampled during active COVID-19.

This rearrangement joins TRBV4-2 to TRBJ1-2; 7 positions agree with TRBD1. The CDR3 runs 16 residues. Germline values: CDR1 LGHNA, CDR2 YNFKEQ. Trimming took 4 bases from V and 0 from J; bases not matched to a gene: 8. CDR3: CASSPQGFTANYGYTF. The CDR3 nucleotides are TGTGCCAGCAGCCCACAGGGGTTCACGGCTAACTATGGCTACACCTTC.

The chain carries TRBV6-5 and TRBJ2-5; 7 bases align to TRBD2. This CDR3 has 15 amino acids. J lost 4 bases, V lost 7 bases, and 12 bases had no gene match. Germline V gives CDR1 MNHEY, CDR2 SVGAGI. The CDR3 DNA sequence: TGTGCCAGCACCTCCCCCGTGCGGGGGACAGAGACCCAGTACTTC. It translates to CASTSPVRGTETQYF.

The chain joins TRBV25-1 to TRBJ2-1; possibly TRBD1 for D (5 bases). This CDR3 is built from 14 residues. Germline CDR1 reads MGHDK; CDR2 reads SYGVNS. V gave up 4 bases and J gave up 4 bases, with 11 bases separating them. The CDR3 is CASSGPTDYNEQFF. CDR3 nucleotides: TGTGCCAGCAGTGGACCGACAGATTACAATGAGCAGTTCTTC.

V and J are TRBV24-1 and TRBJ1-1; a possible D gene is TRBD1 (6 bases). The CDR3 is 12 residues long. CDR1 KGHDR and CDR2 SFDVKD come from the germline V gene. V was trimmed by 7 bases and J by 8 bases, leaving 13 bases between them. The CDR3: CATRGTGTEAFF. CDR3 bases: TGTGCCACCAGGGGCACAGGGACCGAAGCTTTCTTT.

This clone was seen just once. The chain carries TRBV24-1 and TRBJ1-5; 7 bases map to TRBD1. Germline CDR1 reads KGHDR; CDR2 reads SFDVKD. V trimming: 4 bases; J trimming: 9 bases; junction bases outside the gene matches: 8. The CDR3 spans 14 residues. Written as DNA, the CDR3 is TGTGCCACCAGTGACTGGGACAGTGAGTGGCCCCAGCATTTT. Its translation: CATSDWDSEWPQHF.

The CDR3, as DNA: TGTGCCATCAGTGAGTCGAAACTTTACGAGCAGTACTTC. It translates to CAISESKLYEQYF. V usage is TRBV10-3 and J usage is TRBJ2-7; D is uncertain. The CDR3 is made up of 13 amino acids. V was clipped by 0 bases and J by 4 bases, with 7 bases between them. Per germline, CDR1 ENHRY and CDR2 SYGVKD.

The chain combines TRBV29-1 with TRBJ1-2; D unclear. V lost 3 bases and J 8 bases, leaving 7 bases between the germline ends. Germline CDR1 SQVTM, CDR2 ANQGSEA. This CDR3 has 10 residues. This chain's CDR3 is CSVDREGYTF. The CDR3 DNA reads TGCAGCGTTGATCGGGAAGGCTACACCTTC. Based on the CDR3 plus reference TRBV29-1 and TRBJ1-2, the full variable domain is SAVISQKPSRDICQRGTSLTIQCQVDSQVTMMFWYRQQPGQSLTLIATANQGSEATYESGFVIDKFPISRPNLTFSTLTVSNMSPEDSSIYLCSVDREGYTFGSGTRLTVV.

V gene TRBV5-4 combines with J gene TRBJ2-3; TRBD1 matches at 9 bases. The CDR3 totals 16 residues. Germline CDR1 SGHNT, CDR2 YYREEE (reference sequence). The trim removed 4 bases at V and 3 bases at J, leaving 9 bases unmatched. DNA of the CDR3: TGTGCCAGCAGCGTGGGAGACAGGGGGTTTACAGATACGCAGTATTTT. This gives the protein CASSVGDRGFTDTQYF.

This chain uses TRBV4-1 with TRBJ2-7, with 12 bases that match TRBD1. Trimming at V came to 4 bases and at J to 3 bases, leaving 7 bases not matched to a gene. Germline CDR1 is MGHRA and CDR2 is YSYEKL. The CDR3 runs to 16 residues. CDR3 coding DNA: TGCGCCAGCAGCCCCCAGGGACAGGGGGCGTTCTACGAGCAGTACTTC. The encoded protein is CASSPQGQGAFYEQYF.

This chain joins TRBV5-1 and TRBJ2-3; D might be TRBD1 (5 bases). Looked up from germline, CDR1 is SGHRS and CDR2 is YFSETQ. V was trimmed by 0 bases and J by 0 bases, leaving 8 bases between them. This CDR3 has 15 amino acids. CDR3 sequence: CASSLGQKSTDTQYF. The CDR3 nucleotides are TGCGCCAGCAGCTTGGGACAGAAGAGCACAGATACGCAGTATTTT.

The J gene is TRBJ1-2, the V gene TRBV5-8; 8 bases agree with TRBD1. CDR1 is SGHTS and CDR2 is YDEGEE in the germline V gene. The CDR3 sequence is 14 residues long. Trimming at V came to 4 bases and at J to 4 bases, leaving 6 bases not matched to a gene. The CDR3 loop reads CASSATGATYGYTF. The CDR3 bases are TGTGCCAGCAGCGCGACAGGGGCAACCTATGGCTACACCTTC.

The J gene is TRBJ2-5, the V gene TRBV4-1; the D is unclear. V was trimmed by 6 bases and J by 0 bases, leaving 23 bases between them. The CDR3 runs 18 residues. From germline, CDR1 is MGHRA and CDR2 YSYEKL. The CDR3 sequence: CASRYQSRVSLYQETQYF. Written as DNA, the CDR3 is TGCGCCAGCAGGTACCAAAGTCGGGTTAGCCTGTACCAAGAGACCCAGTACTTC.

This chain links TRBV2 with TRBJ1-4; D unresolved. This CDR3 has 14 residues. Looked up from germline, CDR1 is SNHLY and CDR2 is FYNNEI. Trimming removed 3 bases at V and 11 bases at J, with 16 bases between. CDR3 sequence: CASSDSGRIAKLFF. The CDR3 DNA is TGTGCCAGCAGTGACTCGGGGAGAATTGCGAAACTGTTTTTT.

This chain uses TRBV5-6 with TRBJ2-5; TRBD1 might be the D (5 bases). Trimming took off 7 bases at V and 4 bases at J, with 14 bases between the two ends. Germline-derived CDR1 and CDR2 are SGHDT and YYEEEE. This CDR3 is built from 13 residues. CDR3 DNA sequence: TGTGCCAGCGCCCTGGCAGGGCGAGAGACCCAGTACTTC. This encodes CASALAGRETQYF.

This chain uses TRBV11-2 with TRBJ2-7, with TRBD1 as a possible D gene (6 bases). Germline loops: CDR1 SGHAT, CDR2 FQNNGV. Trimming stripped 2 bases from V and 2 bases from J, with 16 bases between. The length of the CDR3 is 16 residues. CDR3 in amino acids: CASSLQTGRLTYEQYF. The DNA of the CDR3 is TGTGCCAGCAGCTTACAAACAGGGCGCCTTACCTACGAGCAGTACTTC.

The chain couples TRBV6-5 to TRBJ2-7; D not certain. V lost 10 bases, J lost 3 bases, and 7 bases lay in between. The CDR3 is made up of 10 amino acids. Germline assignment: CDR1 MNHEY and CDR2 SVGAGI. The CDR3 region has the DNA TGTGCCACTTTCAGCTACGAGCAGTACTTC. It codes for CATFSYEQYF.

The rearrangement joins TRBV4-1 to TRBJ1-4, with D perhaps matching TRBD1 (5 bases). The V gene lost 0 bases and the J gene lost 7 bases, with 18 bases spanning the gap. The CDR3 sequence is 17 residues long. Germline V lookup: CDR1 MGHRA, CDR2 YSYEKL. CDR3 amino acids: CASSQDRARQGGEKLFF. The CDR3 nucleotides are TGCGCCAGCAGCCAAGATCGGGCGCGCCAGGGCGGTGAAAAACTGTTTTTT.

The gene calls are TRBV28 and TRBJ2-7, with 8 nucleotides matching TRBD2. Losses at the gene ends were 7 bases for V and 3 bases for J; bases not matched to a gene: 8. Germline lookup yields CDR1 MDHEN and CDR2 SYDVKM. This CDR3 is 14 amino acids long. The CDR3 region has the DNA TGTGCCAGCACTAGGACTAGCTATGGCTACGAGCAGTACTTC. It codes for CASTRTSYGYEQYF.